This record concerns one T cell receptor (beta chain) sequence. Its antigen remains unidentified. This specimen comes from a study of T cell repertoires in cytomegalovirus infection. Overall study context: Recently identified HLA-C-restricted CMV epitopes were among the peptides used. Based on public TCR beta signatures, there were indications of CMV infection and of a matching HLA type. Study outcomes and limitations: The study found HLA-C-restricted CMV-specific TCR beta clonotypes dominating the ex vivo response.

TCRdb passed the reads through MiXCR, listing each CDR3 protein once. This table holds fewer than 1,000,000 distinct CDR3 sequences, 30% to 40% found once. The receptor was isolated from a human donor in good health (CMV status not recorded). Some clones in this sample may be carry-over from other donors' samples. The specimen comprised cultured CD8+ T cells from PBMCs, sampled from culture after CMV antigen stimulation.

The CDR3 DNA reads TGTGCCAGCAGCGTAAGACAGGGGATCTACAATGAGCAGTTCTTC. Translating it yields CASSVRQGIYNEQFF. This chain joins TRBV9 and TRBJ2-1; TRBD1 matches 8 bases. This CDR3 comprises 15 residues. Per the germline V gene, CDR1 is SGDLS and CDR2 is YYNGEE. V lost 1 base and J lost 3; bases outside the gene matches: 3.